The clone carrying this T cell receptor beta chain came up many times. The sample originates from a study of T cells in Graves' hyperthyroidism and ophthalmopathy. Amplification targeted TCR beta CDR3 regions from RNA transcripts. During a first-round RT-PCR of the TCR CDR3, the HTBI primer set was used. MiXCR, applied by TCRdb to the multiplex PCR reads, yields one record per CDR3 protein. The sample carries about 210,000 distinct CDR3 sequences, about 15% recorded once. With V trimmed by 5 bases and J by 9 bases, 16 bases remained unmatched. The CDR3 covers 16 residues. The germline gives CDR1 MDHEN, CDR2 SYDVKM.

The TCR comes from a man aged 50-60 years with Graves' hyperthyroidism. V gene TRBV28 combines with J gene TRBJ2-1; 7 bases match TRBD1. Sequencing used blood. CDR3 loop: CASSLDRGRFLGEQFF. The CDR3 DNA sequence: TGTGCCAGCAGTCTTGATAGGGGGCGCTTTCTGGGTGAGCAGTTCTTC.